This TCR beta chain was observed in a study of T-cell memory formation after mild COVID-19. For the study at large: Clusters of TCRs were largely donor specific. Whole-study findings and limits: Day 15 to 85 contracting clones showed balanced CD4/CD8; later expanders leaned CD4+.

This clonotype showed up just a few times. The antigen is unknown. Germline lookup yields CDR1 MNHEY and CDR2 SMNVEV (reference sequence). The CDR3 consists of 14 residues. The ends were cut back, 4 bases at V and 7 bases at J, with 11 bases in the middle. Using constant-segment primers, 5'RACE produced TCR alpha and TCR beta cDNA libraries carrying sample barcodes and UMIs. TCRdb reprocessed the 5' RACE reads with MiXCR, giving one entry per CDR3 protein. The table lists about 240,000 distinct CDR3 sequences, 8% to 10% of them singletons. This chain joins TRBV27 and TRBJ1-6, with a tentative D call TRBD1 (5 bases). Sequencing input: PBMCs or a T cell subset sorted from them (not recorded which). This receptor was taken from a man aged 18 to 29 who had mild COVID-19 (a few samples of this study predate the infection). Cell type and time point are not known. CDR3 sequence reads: CASSSGLLNSPLHF. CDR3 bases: TGTGCCAGCAGTTCGGGACTCTTGAATTCACCCCTCCACTTT.